This T cell receptor (beta chain) was recovered during a study of blood T cell repertoires in COVID-19. Study summary: The cDNA or gDNA used as material had been derived from T cells, B-cell-depleted T cells, or PBMCs.

How the authors handled the data: Reference gene primer amplification in the assay estimated nucleated cell counts. TCRdb's table, derived via immunoSEQ multiplex PCR, lists solely in-frame clones and lacks some. That table gives V, J and clone size, and the DNA gave D and trimming. The sample records about 210,000 clones, over 70% being singletons. The CDR3 length is 14 residues. From germline, CDR1 is SGHTA and CDR2 FQGNSA. Losses at the gene ends were 5 bases for V and 6 bases for J; bases not matched to a gene: 5. The sequenced sample consisted of peripheral blood. The gene calls are TRBV7-2 and TRBJ2-3; the match to TRBD1 covers 10 bases. This TCR came from a woman in her 70s with acute or convalescent COVID-19. The CDR3 reads CASSPGDRGDTQYF. DNA for the CDR3: TGTGCCAGCAGCCCAGGGGACAGGGGCGATACGCAGTATTTT.